These T cell receptor beta chains were read from a single sample in a study of T-cell memory formation after mild COVID-19. MiXCR, applied by TCRdb to the 5' RACE reads, yields one record per CDR3 protein. The sample lists around 200,000 distinct CDR3 sequences; roughly 23% were seen once. The sample consisted of PBMCs or a T cell subset sorted from them (not recorded which). Receptor source: an adult woman who had mild COVID-19 (a few samples of this study predate the infection). Cell type and time point are not known. Each CDR3 is given without its conserved first and last residue. Each record gives: V gene, CDR3 protein.

>TRBV20-1
SARDKGFMDTEAF
>TRBV5-1
ASSVDGLGTDTQY
>TRBV7-9
ASSLVNRLREDNEQF
>TRBV6-5
ASTPTSGVSYEQY
>TRBV7-3
ASSYHRTPTVEY
>TRBV15
ATSRKQGWNEQF
>TRBV12-3/TRBV12-4
ASTSGREGAYGYT
>TRBV20-1
SARDLEGAKEYEQY
>TRBV11-1
ASSFARGSSYNEQF
>TRBV29-1
SVTSGSSYEQY
>TRBV19
ASSMEGAYEQY
>TRBV7-3
ASSLGTSGRYGANVLT
>TRBV4-1
ASSVGPSNQPQH
>TRBV20-1
SLRGPYEQY
>TRBV14
ASSHRGKPTNEKLF
>TRBV27
ASSFGGGQPQH
>TRBV29-1
SVEEGTGMGEKLF
>TRBV15
ATSSVPIALYEQY
>TRBV12-3/TRBV12-4
ASSPGLSWGTDTQY
>TRBV3-1
ASSQGRPTVYEQY
>TRBV29-1
SARQGYYEQY
>TRBV7-8
ASSFFQGDNEQF
>TRBV5-1
ASSLAVGAALAGGLGETQY
>TRBV11-2
ASSLGVISGNTIY
>TRBV11-3
ASSEWETRGHIQY